Listed here are 20 T cell receptor beta chains from one sample, sequenced in a study of shared clonotypes between healthy human individuals. Terminally differentiated effector memory CD45RA+ cells were excluded by CCR7 positive selection of CD45RO-negative cells. Clones were read by immunoSEQ multiplex PCR, and TCRdb kept only the in-frame ones, dropping some. The sample gives millions of clones, 85% to 95% of which show up once; about 1.1% is in the top ten. The source material was naive CD8+ T cells sorted from blood. These receptors were collected from a man between 18 and 35 years old in good health.

The chain is built from TRBV19 and TRBJ2-3; D call uncertain. CDR3 length equals 13 residues. Looked up from germline, CDR1 is LNHDA and CDR2 is SQIVND (reference sequence). Trimming took off 6 bases at V and 2 bases at J, with 9 bases between the two ends. This CDR3 reads CASSMTVTDTQYF. The CDR3 DNA is TGTGCCAGTAGCATGACTGTCACAGATACGCAGTATTTT.

V is TRBV7-8 and J is TRBJ2-7; D unresolved. This CDR3 has 14 amino acids. The germline gives CDR1 SGHVS, CDR2 FQNEAQ. V lost 3 bases and J lost 5, with 14 bases in between. The CDR3 spells CASSLLSGPHEQYF. Written as DNA, the CDR3 is TGTGCCAGCAGCTTGCTGTCAGGACCTCACGAGCAGTACTTC.

The chain couples TRBV10-1 to TRBJ2-3; a weak D match, TRBD1 (6 bases). CDR3 length: 13 residues. Per the germline V gene, CDR1 is WNHNN and CDR2 is SYGVQD (reference sequence). V lost 4 bases to trimming and J lost 5 bases, with 10 bases between them. The CDR3: CASSVPGVDTQYF. In nucleotides, the CDR3 is TGCGCCAGCAGTGTCCCAGGGGTAGATACGCAGTATTTT.

The chain is built from TRBV7-9 and TRBJ1-5; 8 bases match TRBD1. Germline CDR1 reads SEHNR; CDR2 reads FQNEAQ (reference sequence). CDR3 length: 15 amino acids. With 5 bases clipped from V and 0 bases from J, the junction kept 3 bases outside the gene matches. CDR3: CASSKTGDSNQPQHF. As DNA, the CDR3 is TGTGCCAGCAGCAAGACAGGGGATAGCAATCAGCCCCAGCATTTT.

The chain links TRBV30 to TRBJ1-2, with D hard to call. Germline V lookup: CDR1 GTSNPN, CDR2 SVGIG (reference sequence). V gave up 8 bases and J gave up 6 bases, with 19 bases separating them. This CDR3 comprises 13 residues. The CDR3 region is CAPSHSYRDGYTF. The DNA for the CDR3 is TGTGCCCCTTCACATTCGTACCGCGATGGCTACACCTTC.

The chain couples TRBV13 to TRBJ1-5; no reliable D call. The CDR3 is 15 residues long. Trimming cost V 0 bases and J 0 bases, with 6 bases left between them. CDR1 and CDR2 (germline): PRHDT, FYEKMQ (reference sequence). CDR3 in DNA: TGTGCCAGCAGCTTAGGCCTCTCTAGCAATCAGCCCCAGCATTTT. Protein product: CASSLGLSSNQPQHF.

This rearrangement joins TRBV9 to TRBJ2-7; 7 nucleotides line up with TRBD2. The V gene end was trimmed by 4 bases and the J gene end by 1 base; junction bases not matched to a gene: 17. CDR3 length: 18 amino acids. CDR1 and CDR2 from the germline V gene are SGDLS and YYNGEE. This CDR3 is CASSPSLGGLDGSYEQYF. The CDR3 bases are TGTGCCAGCAGCCCCTCCCTGGGCGGACTAGACGGGTCCTACGAGCAGTACTTC. Supplemented by reference TRBV9 and TRBJ2-7, the full variable domain reads DSGVTQTPKHLITATGQRVTLRCSPRSGDLSVYWYQQSLDQGLQFLIQYYNGEERAKGNILERFSAQQFPDLHSELNLSSLELGDSALYFCASSPSLGGLDGSYEQYFGPGTRLTVT.

V and J are TRBV28 and TRBJ1-5; 7 bases agree with TRBD1. V was pared by 6 bases and J by 3 bases, with 8 bases of the junction left unmatched. The V gene's germline CDR1 is MDHEN and CDR2 SYDVKM. The CDR3 runs 15 residues. CDR3 in DNA: TGTGCCAGCAGCTCCGGGACAGCTAACAATCAGCCCCAGCATTTT. It codes for CASSSGTANNQPQHF.

As to this clone: The identical CDR3 is also encoded by other nucleotide sequences in the sample. V usage is TRBV6-1 and J usage is TRBJ2-1; no clear D. Trimming took 6 bases from V and 4 from J, leaving 7 bases between them. CDR3 size: 12 residues. The germline V gene has CDR1 MNHNS and CDR2 SASEGT. CDR3 DNA: TGTGCCAGCAGAGGCATTTACAATGAGCAGTTCTTC. Its protein product is CASRGIYNEQFF.

The chain combines TRBV19 with TRBJ1-1; D perhaps matches TRBD1 (5 bases). Germline V lookup: CDR1 LNHDA, CDR2 SQIVND (reference sequence). V lost 3 bases to trimming and J lost 3 bases, with 5 bases between them. This CDR3 comprises 12 residues. The CDR3 DNA reads as TGTGCCAGTAGTATCAGGGACACTGAAGCTTTCTTT. Translated: CASSIRDTEAFF.

The chain employs TRBV2 and TRBJ1-2; D is perhaps TRBD1 (6 bases). The V gene lost 4 bases and the J gene lost 8 bases, with 14 bases spanning the gap. CDR3 size: 13 residues. The germline V gene encodes CDR1 SNHLY and CDR2 FYNNEI. The CDR3 here is CASSVSGARGYTF. In DNA form, the CDR3 reads TGTGCCAGCAGTGTTTCAGGGGCCAGGGGCTACACCTTC.

The V and J genes are TRBV4-2 and TRBJ2-1; 7 bases align to TRBD2. CDR1 is LGHNA, CDR2 YNFKEQ, per germline. Trimming took 2 bases from V and 8 from J; bases not matched to a gene: 15. The CDR3 has 17 amino acids. The CDR3 here is CASSQSPTPAGVDEQFF. The DNA for the CDR3 is TGTGCCAGCAGCCAATCTCCCACCCCGGCGGGAGTCGATGAGCAGTTCTTC.

The genes are TRBV5-1 and TRBJ2-7, with 8 positions matching TRBD2. Trimming removed 0 bases from V and 1 base from J; junction bases left unmatched: 3. This CDR3 comprises 15 residues. Germline V gene lookup returns CDR1 SGHRS and CDR2 YFSETQ. In nucleotides, the CDR3 is TGCGCCAGCAGCTTGGGACTAGCGACGTCCTACGAGCAGTACTTC. Translation gives CASSLGLATSYEQYF. Complete variable domain (other parts from reference TRBV5-1 and TRBJ2-7): KAGVTQTPRYLIKTRGQQVTLSCSPISGHRSVSWYQQTPGQGLQFLFEYFSETQRNKGNFPGRFSGRQFSNSRSEMNVSTLELGDSALYLCASSLGLATSYEQYFGPGTRLTVT.

The chain couples TRBV11-2 to TRBJ2-7, with D maybe TRBD1 (5 bases). V dropped 9 bases and J dropped 0 bases, with 12 bases sitting between them. This CDR3 is built from 13 residues. Germline V gives CDR1 SGHAT, CDR2 FQNNGV. The CDR3 here is CASGAGSSYEQYF. The CDR3 nucleotides are TGTGCCAGTGGGGCAGGTAGCTCCTACGAGCAGTACTTC.

The chain employs TRBV29-1 and TRBJ2-3; D possibly matches TRBD1 or TRBD2 (5 bases each). CDR1 is SQVTM and CDR2 is ANQGSEA in the germline V gene. V was shortened by 4 bases and J by 3 bases, with 23 bases between the two germline ends. The CDR3 length is 17 residues. CDR3 loop: CSVVIRPFYGGTDTQYF. CDR3 bases: TGCAGCGTTGTAATACGCCCTTTTTATGGGGGTACAGATACGCAGTATTTT.

Points on this clone: Different DNA sequences within this sample yield the same CDR3. This chain uses TRBV6-5 with TRBJ2-2, with D unclear. The CDR3 is 13 amino acids. The germline gives CDR1 MNHEY, CDR2 SVGAGI. Deletions cut 5 bases from V and 4 bases from J, with 8 bases between. The CDR3 sequence is CASSDWGTGELFF. The CDR3 nucleotides read TGTGCCAGCAGTGACTGGGGCACCGGGGAGCTGTTTTTT.

This chain uses TRBV6-5 with TRBJ2-7, with unresolved D. V was cut by 0 bases and J by 0 bases, with 9 bases left in between. Germline CDR1 and CDR2: MNHEY and SVGAGI. CDR3 length: 15 amino acids. The CDR3 sequence is CASSYSMGSSYEQYF. The CDR3 DNA sequence: TGTGCCAGCAGTTACTCAATGGGAAGCTCCTACGAGCAGTACTTC.

The V gene is TRBV27, the J gene TRBJ1-1; 9 nucleotides line up with TRBD1. In germline, CDR1 is MNHEY, CDR2 SMNVEV (reference sequence). CDR3 length: 15 residues. Trimming removed 7 bases from V and 1 base from J; junction bases left unmatched: 7. The CDR3, as DNA: TGTGCCAGCAAAATCTCACAGGGGGCGAACACTGAAGCTTTCTTT. Its translation is CASKISQGANTEAFF.

The CDR3 here is CASSLFGGVETQYF. The CDR3 DNA follows: TGTGCCAGCAGCCTCTTCGGGGGAGTTGAGACCCAGTACTTC. This chain uses TRBV14 with TRBJ2-5; possibly TRBD2 for D (6 bases). Germline V gene lookup returns CDR1 SGHDN and CDR2 FVKESK. This CDR3 is 14 amino acids long. V was shortened by 4 bases and J by 5 bases, with 14 bases between the two germline ends.

The chain recombines TRBV7-3 with TRBJ2-3; D remains unclear. The CDR3 runs 13 residues. Germline CDR1 reads SGHTA; CDR2 reads FQGTGA. Trimming removed 1 base from V and 6 bases from J, with 8 bases in between. The CDR3 DNA is TGTGCCAGCAGCTTAATCCGCGCGGATACGCAGTATTTT. Translating it yields CASSLIRADTQYF.